This paragraph covers one TCR beta chain sequence. This clone's antigen is unknown. There are no base qualities to consult, and no much larger clone falls within one base. The CDR3 regions of human TCRbeta chains were analyzed by immunosequencing. Per the original workflow: TCRs in the repertoires were compared against a reference library of SARS-CoV-2-specific TCRs that had been generated with the MIRA antigen-specificity platform. Breadth was defined as the fraction of unique TCRs that were SARS-CoV-2-associated, and depth was defined as the fraction of total T cells that were SARS-CoV-2-associated. Using the MIRA data, each spike-specific TCR was mapped to the spike region that the TCR reacts to and placed in a CD4 or CD8 class. Log10-transformed breadth and depth values were compared by one-way ANOVA with Sidak's multiple comparisons tests. The clones in this table, taken by TCRdb from immuneACCESS, are in-frame only. Not every clone is retained; where verified, under half of the shortfall comes from an unresolved V gene, and the cause of the rest is unknown. That table is the source of V, J and clone size, and D and trimming were worked out from the DNA. The sample table lists about 110,000 clones, 88% of them with a count of one. About 13% of the sample comes from the top ten.

V and J are truncated by 7 bases and 4 bases respectively, leaving an intervening sequence of 20 bases. Sequences SGHVS (CDR1) and FNYEAQ (CDR2) are obtained from the germline V gene. The CDR3 goes from the cysteine to the phenylalanine over 16 residues. Here the CDR3 DNA is all that survives: 48 bases in frame from base 1. This sample was included in a study of T cell responses to AZD1222 COVID-19 vaccine (dated by TCRdb to the early 2020s). Regarding the research as a whole: TCR sequencing was performed for 230 to 250 trial participants, of whom roughly 200 were given two doses of AZD1222 and some 26 were given two doses of MenACWY control vaccine. Trial participants were enrolled by age into 18-55, 56-69 and 70-plus year subgroups, with roughly 150, 30 and 60 TCR-sequenced participants respectively.

Sample time point, as interpreted from the label and publication: baseline before first vaccination. The intended sense of this specimen's treatment or condition label: meningococcal conjugate vaccine given as trial control. The vaccinee samples were drawn from two UK trials, COV001 and COV002, one of which was a single-blind randomized controlled phase 2/3 trial testing AZD1222 (ChAdOx1 nCoV-19) in healthy adults. For TCRbeta chain sequencing, PBMC samples were collected from trial participants at day 0 and at day 28 after the second dose. What the study reported, not specific to this receptor: The 56-69-year group was small, and its depth increase did not reach significance, likely because of low power. Nearly half of unique spike-specific TCRs reportedly recognized epitopes outside regions mutated in the B.1.351 and B.1.1.7 variants. After two AZD1222 doses, both the breadth and the depth of spike-specific TCRs were significantly higher than at day 0 and than in MenACWY recipients. Only five to seven AZD1222 recipients were SARS-CoV-2 seropositive at baseline, limiting conclusions about previously exposed vaccinees. Most participants were white British and females outnumbered males, and the authors suggested that clonal diversity may have been underestimated. No day 14 peak-response samples were available, so repertoires were characterized only after the peak T cell response. Vaccine-associated CD4 TCRs spanned the whole spike protein, with dominant responses in regions 160-218 and 743-854.

The receptor was derived from an adult in good health. The receptor chain draws on TRBV7-6 and TRBJ1-3; D gene: possibly TRBD1, on 5 matching bases. The sample here was peripheral blood, taken on day 0 of MenACWY control vaccination. This receptor carries the CDR3 CASTIGVPAGGNTIYF. The DNA sequence follows: TGTGCCAGCACTATAGGGGTCCCAGCTGGAGGAAACACCATATATTTT.